The 14 T cell receptor beta chains below were found in one sample sequenced in a study of CD8 T cells in Susac syndrome. The RNA, 0.5 to 1 ug, was put through reverse transcription using random hexamers. In TCRdb, the immunoSEQ multiplex PCR reads were re-called with MiXCR into one record per CDR3 protein. The sample shows some 100,000 distinct CDR3 sequences, about nine tenths of them seen only once. What was sequenced was CD4+ T cells from PBMCs. The source is a human donor in good health.

The table lists this clonotype with a count of one. This chain uses TRBV7-8 with TRBJ2-2; 8 nucleotides agree with TRBD1. CDR3 size: 16 residues. V dropped 0 bases and J dropped 4; count of bases not matched to a gene: 4. The germline V gene encodes CDR1 SGHVS and CDR2 FQNEAQ. CDR3 in DNA: TGTGCCAGCAGCTTAGCTATGACAGGGGTCACCGGGGAGCTGTTTTTT. It encodes CASSLAMTGVTGELFF.

The sample holds a few counts of this clonotype. DNA of the CDR3: TGTGCCAGCAGTGGGGACCTCACAGATACGCAGTATTTT. Translation: CASSGDLTDTQYF. This chain joins TRBV25-1 and TRBJ2-3; D may be TRBD1 or TRBD2 (5 bases each). The V end lost 4 bases, the J end lost 2 bases, and 7 bases lay between the germline ends. The length of the CDR3 is 13 residues. CDR1 and CDR2 from the germline V gene are MGHDK and SYGVNS.

CDR3 in DNA: TGTGCCAGCAGCTCACCCTCCGGGACGGGGACCTACGAGCAGTACTTC. Translating it yields CASSSPSGTGTYEQYF. The J gene is TRBJ2-7, the V gene TRBV7-9, with D perhaps TRBD1 or TRBD2 (5 bases each). Germline V gives CDR1 SEHNR, CDR2 FQNEAQ (reference sequence). This CDR3 region has 16 residues. V was pared by 4 bases and J by 2 bases, with 18 bases between.

The V call is TRBV19, the J call TRBJ1-2, with D hard to call. Germline lookup yields CDR1 LNHDA and CDR2 SQIVND (reference sequence). Trimming took 3 bases from V and 8 from J, leaving 16 bases between them. The CDR3 extends over 14 amino acids. CDR3 nucleotides: TGTGCCAGTAGTATTTCTGAGGCTATGGGAGGCTACACCTTC. This encodes CASSISEAMGGYTF.

V is TRBV5-6 and J is TRBJ1-2, with 7 nucleotides matching TRBD1. V dropped 4 bases and J dropped 5; count of bases not matched to a gene: 5. The CDR3 is 13 amino acids. Germline CDR1 SGHDT, CDR2 YYEEEE. Here the CDR3 reads CASSPGGFYGYTF. The CDR3 DNA reads as TGTGCCAGCAGCCCAGGGGGTTTTTATGGCTACACCTTC.

This chain uses TRBV5-6 with TRBJ2-1; 7 bases fit TRBD2. Trimming cost V 7 bases and J 2 bases; bases outside gene matches: 9. The CDR3 is 15 amino acids. In germline, CDR1 is SGHDT, CDR2 YYEEEE. DNA of the CDR3: TGTGCCAGCTCCAACCCCCGGGAGGCCTACAATGAGCAGTTCTTC. Encoded protein: CASSNPREAYNEQFF.

This chain joins TRBV7-8 and TRBJ1-2, with a tentative D call TRBD1 (5 bases). CDR1 is SGHVS and CDR2 is FQNEAQ in the germline V gene. CDR3 length equals 15 residues. Trimming took off 0 bases at V and 0 bases at J, with 8 bases between the two ends. The CDR3 DNA reads TGTGCCAGCAGCTTAGCGGGGGGGACTAACTATGGCTACACCTTC. Translation gives CASSLAGGTNYGYTF.

The chain links TRBV25-1 to TRBJ1-1, with D unresolved. Trimming left V 8 bases short and J 0 bases short, with 16 bases between. Germline V CDR1 and CDR2: MGHDK, SYGVNS. The length of the CDR3 is 15 residues. CDR3 bases: TGTGCCAGCTCGTCATGGCTTGGGGTGAACACTGAAGCTTTCTTT. It encodes CASSSWLGVNTEAFF. The complete variable domain, with remaining parts taken from reference TRBV25-1 and TRBJ1-1, reads EADIYQTPRYLVIGTGKKITLECSQTMGHDKMYWYQQDPGMELHLIHYSYGVNSTEKGDLSSESTVSRIRTEHFPLTLESARPSHTSQYLCASSSWLGVNTEAFFGQGTRLTVV.

The chain recombines TRBV9 with TRBJ2-1; TRBD2 aligns across 8 bases. Trimming at V came to 3 bases and at J to 7 bases, leaving 9 bases not matched to a gene. CDR3 length equals 15 residues. From germline, CDR1 is SGDLS and CDR2 YYNGEE. The CDR3 protein is CASSAPTSGSNEQFF. CDR3 coding DNA: TGTGCCAGCAGCGCCCCTACGAGCGGGAGTAATGAGCAGTTCTTC.

The chain uses TRBV7-9 and TRBJ2-2; D might be TRBD1 or TRBD2, each matching 5 bases. Trimming removed 3 bases at V and 7 bases at J, with 9 bases between. This CDR3 comprises 13 residues. Germline V CDR1 and CDR2: SEHNR, FQNEAQ (reference sequence). The CDR3 here is CASSFGASGELFF. CDR3 coding DNA: TGTGCCAGCAGCTTCGGGGCAAGCGGGGAGCTGTTTTTT.

V usage is TRBV29-1 and J usage is TRBJ2-1, with TRBD2 identical over 13 bases. The CDR3 has 15 amino acids. The germline V gene has CDR1 SQVTM and CDR2 ANQGSEA. After removal of 6 bases from V and 4 bases from J, the junction contained 6 bases not matched to a gene. The CDR3 protein is CSVERGLAGYNEQFF. DNA for the CDR3: TGCAGCGTCGAGCGGGGACTAGCGGGATACAATGAGCAGTTCTTC.

The J gene is TRBJ1-2, the V gene TRBV20-1; a possible D gene is TRBD1 (6 bases). The CDR3 totals 13 residues. The germline V and J ends were trimmed by 6 bases and 3 bases, with 14 bases remaining between them. Germline assignment: CDR1 DFQATT and CDR2 SNEGSKA (reference sequence). CDR3 in amino acids: CSAQWRTDYGYTF. CDR3 coding DNA: TGCAGTGCCCAATGGAGGACAGACTATGGCTACACCTTC.

This clonotype was counted a few times. This chain joins TRBV5-1 and TRBJ2-5; D call uncertain. Germline CDR1 is SGHRS and CDR2 is YFSETQ. The V end lost 3 bases, the J end lost 2 bases, and 5 bases lay between the germline ends. The CDR3 contains 12 residues. The CDR3 loop reads CASSSRQETQYF. The DNA for the CDR3 is TGCGCCAGCAGCTCCCGGCAAGAGACCCAGTACTTC.

V usage is TRBV4-3 and J usage is TRBJ1-1; unclear D gene. Trimming removed 5 bases from V and 0 bases from J, with 13 bases in between. CDR3 length equals 15 residues. CDR1 and CDR2 (germline): LGHNA, YSLEER. The CDR3 region is CASSVGSAVNTEAFF. Here the CDR3 DNA reads TGCGCCAGCAGCGTAGGGTCGGCAGTGAACACTGAAGCTTTCTTT.